This TCR beta chain was retrieved from a study of blood T cell repertoires in COVID-19. Looking at the study overall: Acute-phase and convalescent COVID-19 samples originated in the United States, Italy and Spain. In each case, the material was cDNA or gDNA derived from T cells, B-cell-depleted T cells, or PBMCs.

The Seattle site enrolled patients during active infection and followed them longitudinally. Original methodology: Scientists estimated how many nucleated cells there were by amplifying reference gene primers. Assay: immunoSEQ multiplex PCR; the TCRdb copy retains only in-frame clones and omits some. V, J and clone size are those of that table, while D and trimming were read from the DNA. The sample contains roughly 250,000 clones, approximately 87% of which appear only once. Trimming pared 5 bases from V and 7 bases from J, leaving 12 bases between. This CDR3 is 13 amino acids long. CDR1 and CDR2 (germline): LNHDA, SQIVND (reference sequence).

The sample taken for sequencing was peripheral blood. The receptor was derived from a woman aged 30 to 39 with COVID-19, enrolled during active disease. This rearrangement joins TRBV19 to TRBJ1-5; D not certain. CDR3 nucleotides: TGTGCCAGTAGTGAGACCCGAGGGCAGCCCCAGCATTTT. As protein: CASSETRGQPQHF.